This T cell receptor (beta chain) was found in a study of early T cells in non-severe SARS-CoV-2 infection. Looking at the study overall: Sequencing was performed on bulk RNA from unsorted whole blood, leaving chains unpaired.

Study-wide results and caveats: Clonotype matching in VDJdb favored anti-spike CD8 responses and did not capture private and CD4 specificities.

Each cDNA molecule carried a unique molecular identifier. MiXCR, applied by TCRdb to the 5' RACE reads, yields one record per CDR3 protein. The sample holds tens of thousands of distinct CDR3 sequences, about 14% seen once. Germline-derived CDR1 and CDR2 are SNHLY and FYNNEI. Trimming shortened V by 4 bases and J by 3 bases, and 13 bases separated the two germline ends. The CDR3 runs 15 residues. This clonotype has at least ten counts. Its cognate antigen is unknown. This sequence joins TRBV2 and TRBJ2-1; TRBD1 might be the D (5 bases). This receptor was identified in an adult who was a healthcare worker with PCR-confirmed SARS-CoV-2 infection or an uninfected control (not recorded which). The source was whole blood, collected at baseline. The CDR3 DNA reads as TGTGCCAGCAGTGTAATGGGGCCCAACTACAATGAGCAGTTCTTC. It codes for CASSVMGPNYNEQFF. Variable domain in full (rest from reference TRBV2 and TRBJ2-1): EPEVTQTPSHQVTQMGQEVILRCVPISNHLYFYWYRQILGQKVEFLVSFYNNEISEKSEIFDDQFSVERPDGSNFTLKIRSTKLEDSAMYFCASSVMGPNYNEQFFGPGTRLTVL.